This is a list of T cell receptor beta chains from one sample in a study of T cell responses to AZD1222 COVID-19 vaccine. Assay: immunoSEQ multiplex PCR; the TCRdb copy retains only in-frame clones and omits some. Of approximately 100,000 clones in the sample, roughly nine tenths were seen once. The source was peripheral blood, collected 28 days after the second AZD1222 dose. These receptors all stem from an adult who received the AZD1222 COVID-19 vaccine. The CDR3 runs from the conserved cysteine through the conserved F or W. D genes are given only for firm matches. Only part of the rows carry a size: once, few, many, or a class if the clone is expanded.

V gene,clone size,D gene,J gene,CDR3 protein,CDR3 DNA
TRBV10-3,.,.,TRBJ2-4,CAISESTGAEAKNIQYF,TGTGCCATCAGTGAGTCGACGGGGGCGGAGGCCAAAAACATTCAGTACTTC
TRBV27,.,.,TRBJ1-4,CASSLQGNGEKLFF,TGTGCCAGCAGTTTACAGGGTAATGGTGAAAAACTGTTTTTT
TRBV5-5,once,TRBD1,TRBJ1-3,CASSHAGGTGGNTIYF,TGTGCCAGCAGCCACGCAGGTGGGACAGGGGGAAACACCATATATTTT
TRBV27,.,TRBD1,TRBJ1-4,CASSYVTGGGEKLFF,TGTGCCAGCAGTTACGTGACAGGGGGCGGGGAAAAACTGTTTTTT
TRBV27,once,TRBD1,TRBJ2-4,CASSPDRVGPKNIQYF,TGTGCCAGCAGTCCGGACAGGGTCGGACCCAAAAACATTCAGTACTTC
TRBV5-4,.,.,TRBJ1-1,CASSFTLTNRAYTEAFF,TGTGCCAGCAGCTTTACACTCACAAACAGGGCATACACTGAAGCTTTCTTT
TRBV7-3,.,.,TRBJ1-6,CASSLKAGSPLHF,TGTGCCAGCAGCTTAAAGGCGGGGTCACCCCTCCACTTT
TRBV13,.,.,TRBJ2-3,CASSSYSGLTDTQYF,TGTGCCAGCAGCTCTTATAGCGGACTCACAGATACGCAGTATTTT
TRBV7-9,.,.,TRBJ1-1,CASSLRGEWTEAFF,TGTGCCAGCAGCTTAAGAGGGGAGTGGACTGAAGCTTTCTTT
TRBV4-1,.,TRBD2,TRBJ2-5,CASSQDRETSGGATVETQYF,TGCGCCAGCAGCCAAGATCGAGAAACTAGCGGGGGGGCCACAGTAGAGACCCAGTACTTC
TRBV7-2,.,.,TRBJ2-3,CASSLAGDNTDTQYF,TGTGCCAGCAGCTTAGCGGGGGACAACACAGATACGCAGTATTTT
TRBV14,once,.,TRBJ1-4,CASSHGGYEKLFF,TGTGCCAGCAGCCACGGGGGGTACGAAAAACTGTTTTTT
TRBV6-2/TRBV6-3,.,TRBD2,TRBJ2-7,CASSYSSGGIYEQYF,TGTGCCAGCAGTTACTCGAGCGGGGGGATCTACGAGCAGTACTTC
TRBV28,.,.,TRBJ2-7,CASSLLALGDYEQYF,TGTGCCAGCAGTTTATTGGCCCTTGGGGACTACGAGCAGTACTTC
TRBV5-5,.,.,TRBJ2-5,CASSLDLEETQYF,TGTGCCAGCAGCCTGGACTTGGAAGAGACCCAGTACTTC
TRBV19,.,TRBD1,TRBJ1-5,CASSRQGRGQPQHF,TGTGCCAGTAGTAGACAGGGACGAGGCCAGCCCCAGCATTTT
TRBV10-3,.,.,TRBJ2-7,CAIRAVSYEQYF,TGTGCCATCAGGGCAGTCTCCTACGAGCAGTACTTC
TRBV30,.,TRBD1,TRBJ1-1,CACYSGTAYFMNTEAFF,TGTGCCTGCTATTCCGGGACAGCCTATTTCATGAACACTGAAGCTTTCTTT